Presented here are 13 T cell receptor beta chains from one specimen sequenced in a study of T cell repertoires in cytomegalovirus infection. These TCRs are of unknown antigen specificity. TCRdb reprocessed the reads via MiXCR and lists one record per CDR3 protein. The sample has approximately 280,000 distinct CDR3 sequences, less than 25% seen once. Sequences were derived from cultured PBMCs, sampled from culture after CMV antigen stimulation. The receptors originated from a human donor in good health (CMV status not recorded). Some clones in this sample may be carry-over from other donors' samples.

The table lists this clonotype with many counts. In nucleotides, the CDR3 is TGTGCCAGCAGCTCCTCTGGACTAGCGGGAGAGTACAATGAGCAGTTCTTC. Encoded protein: CASSSSGLAGEYNEQFF. This chain connects TRBV7-8 to TRBJ2-1; the match to TRBD2 covers 13 bases. The length of the CDR3 is 17 residues. The junction had 7 bases not matched to a gene; V was cut back by 4 bases and J by 4 bases. Germline V gene sequence: CDR1 SGHVS, CDR2 FQNEAQ.

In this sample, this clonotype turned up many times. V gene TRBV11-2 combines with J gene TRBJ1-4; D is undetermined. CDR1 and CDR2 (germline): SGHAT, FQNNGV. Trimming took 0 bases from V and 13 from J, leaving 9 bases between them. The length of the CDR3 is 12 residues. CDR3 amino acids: CASSLDPFRLFF. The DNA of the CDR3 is TGTGCCAGCAGCTTAGACCCGTTCCGACTGTTTTTT.

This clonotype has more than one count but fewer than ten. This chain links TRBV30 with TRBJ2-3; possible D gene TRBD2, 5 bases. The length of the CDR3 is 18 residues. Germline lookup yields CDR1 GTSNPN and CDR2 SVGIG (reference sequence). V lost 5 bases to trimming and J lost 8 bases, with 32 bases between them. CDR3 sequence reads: CAWVHPNDGKAVLGTQYF. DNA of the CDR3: TGTGCCTGGGTCCACCCCAATGACGGAAAAGCGGTCTTAGGTACGCAGTATTTT.

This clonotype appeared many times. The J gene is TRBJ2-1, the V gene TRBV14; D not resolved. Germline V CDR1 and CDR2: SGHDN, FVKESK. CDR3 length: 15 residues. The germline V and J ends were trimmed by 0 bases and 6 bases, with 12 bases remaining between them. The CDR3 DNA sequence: TGTGCCAGCAGCCAAGACGGCCCAAGGACCAATGAGCAGTTCTTC. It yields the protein CASSQDGPRTNEQFF.

The CDR3 nucleotides are TGTGCCAGCAGTTACGGGTCTGACTATGGCTACACCTTC. It is translated as CASSYGSDYGYTF. The rearrangement joins TRBV6-5 to TRBJ1-2; no clear D. The V gene lost 2 bases and the J gene lost 3 bases, with 7 bases spanning the gap. The CDR3 has 13 residues. CDR1 is MNHEY, CDR2 SVGAGI, per germline.

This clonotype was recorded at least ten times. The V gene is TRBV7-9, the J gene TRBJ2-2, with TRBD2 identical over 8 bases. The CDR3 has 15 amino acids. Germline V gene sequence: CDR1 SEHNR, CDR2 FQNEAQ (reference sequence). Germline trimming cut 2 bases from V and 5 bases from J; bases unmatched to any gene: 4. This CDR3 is CASSLMASGTGELFF. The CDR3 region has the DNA TGTGCCAGCAGCTTAATGGCTAGCGGGACCGGGGAGCTGTTTTTT. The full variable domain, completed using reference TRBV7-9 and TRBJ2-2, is DTGVSQNPRHKITKRGQNVTFRCDPISEHNRLYWYRQTLGQGPEFLTYFQNEAQLEKSRLLSDRFSAERPKGSFSTLEIQRTEQGDSAMYLCASSLMASGTGELFFGEGSRLTVL.

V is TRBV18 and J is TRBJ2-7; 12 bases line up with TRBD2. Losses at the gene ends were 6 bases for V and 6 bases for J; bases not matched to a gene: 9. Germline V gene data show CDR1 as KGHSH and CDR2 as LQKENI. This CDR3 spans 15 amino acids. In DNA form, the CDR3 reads TGTGCCAGCTCCCCCGGACTAGCGGGAATTGGCGAGCAGTACTTC. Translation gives CASSPGLAGIGEQYF. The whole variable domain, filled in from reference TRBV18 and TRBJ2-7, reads NAGVMQNPRHLVRRRGQEARLRCSPMKGHSHVYWYRQLPEEGLKFMVYLQKENIIDESGMPKERFSAEFPKEGPSILRIQQVVRGDSAAYFCASSPGLAGIGEQYFGPGTRLTVT.

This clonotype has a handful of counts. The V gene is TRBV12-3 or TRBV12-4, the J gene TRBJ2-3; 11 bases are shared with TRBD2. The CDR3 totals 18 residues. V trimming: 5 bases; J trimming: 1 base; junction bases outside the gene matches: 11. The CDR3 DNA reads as TGTGCCAGCAGTCTCGGGACTAGCGGAAACTGGGGCACAGATACGCAGTATTTT. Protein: CASSLGTSGNWGTDTQYF.

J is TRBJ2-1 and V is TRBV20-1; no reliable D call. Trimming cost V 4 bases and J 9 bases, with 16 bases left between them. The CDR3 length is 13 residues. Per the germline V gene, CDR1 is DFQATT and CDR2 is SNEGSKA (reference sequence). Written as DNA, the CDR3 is TGCAGTGCTATCCCCTTCACGGTCGGTGAGCAGTTCTTC. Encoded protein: CSAIPFTVGEQFF.

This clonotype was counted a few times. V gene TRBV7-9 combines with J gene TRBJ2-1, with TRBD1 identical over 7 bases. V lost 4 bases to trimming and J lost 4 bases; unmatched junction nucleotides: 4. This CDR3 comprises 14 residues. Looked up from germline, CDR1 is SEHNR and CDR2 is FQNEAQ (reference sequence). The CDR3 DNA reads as TGTGCCAGCAGCTCGACAGGGCTTTACAATGAGCAGTTCTTC. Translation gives CASSSTGLYNEQFF. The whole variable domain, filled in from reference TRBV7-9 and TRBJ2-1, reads DTGVSQNPRHKITKRGQNVTFRCDPISEHNRLYWYRQTLGQGPEFLTYFQNEAQLEKSRLLSDRFSAERPKGSFSTLEIQRTEQGDSAMYLCASSSTGLYNEQFFGPGTRLTVL.

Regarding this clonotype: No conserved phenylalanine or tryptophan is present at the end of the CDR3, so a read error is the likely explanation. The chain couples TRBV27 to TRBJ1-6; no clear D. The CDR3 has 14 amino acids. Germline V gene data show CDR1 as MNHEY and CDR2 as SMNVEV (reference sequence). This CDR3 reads CASSFYSYNSLLHL. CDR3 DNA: TGTGCCAGCAGTTTTTACTCCTATAATTCACTCCTCCACCTT.

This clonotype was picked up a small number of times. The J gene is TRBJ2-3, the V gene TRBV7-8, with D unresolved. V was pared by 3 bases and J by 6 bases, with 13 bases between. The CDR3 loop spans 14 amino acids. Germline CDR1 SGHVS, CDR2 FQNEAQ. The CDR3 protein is CASSFSAFVDTQYF. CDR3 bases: TGTGCCAGCAGCTTCTCCGCGTTTGTGGATACGCAGTATTTT.

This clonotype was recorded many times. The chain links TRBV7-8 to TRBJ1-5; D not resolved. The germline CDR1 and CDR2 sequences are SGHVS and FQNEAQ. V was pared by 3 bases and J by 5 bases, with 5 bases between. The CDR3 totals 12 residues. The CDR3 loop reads CASSFPDQPQHF. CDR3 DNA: TGTGCCAGCAGCTTCCCTGATCAGCCCCAGCATTTT.